Here is one TCR beta chain with its context. The sample is drawn from a study of blood T cell repertoires in COVID-19. Across the study: Whether acute or convalescent, the COVID-19 samples came from the United States, Italy and Spain. The cDNA or gDNA used as material had been derived from T cells, B-cell-depleted T cells, or PBMCs.

In the study's own analysis: Amplifying reference gene primers gave estimates of nucleated cell counts. Sequencing was performed with immunoSEQ multiplex PCR; in TCRdb, only in-frame clones are kept and a portion is missing. D and trimming come from the DNA, and the V and J calls and clone size come from that table. The sample includes 90,000 or so clones, roughly 83% of them seen just once. The CDR3 length is 15 residues. Germline V gene lookup returns CDR1 SGHTA and CDR2 FQGNSA. The trim removed 6 bases at V and 6 bases at J, leaving 7 bases unmatched. This receptor was taken from a man in his fifties or sixties with active COVID-19. The sequencing sample was made of peripheral blood. V usage is TRBV7-2 and J usage is TRBJ2-2, with TRBD2 matching over 10 bases. The CDR3 DNA is TGTGCCAGCAGAGAGGCACTAGCGGGGCCCGGGGAGCTGTTTTTT. This translates into CASREALAGPGELFF.